The entry that follows covers one T cell receptor (beta chain) sequence. Its antigen is currently unknown. Assay: immunoSEQ multiplex PCR; the TCRdb copy retains only in-frame clones and omits some. The sample consists of 31,000 or so clones, around four fifths of them appearing once. The data were taken from a study of a mutant IDH1 vaccine in newly diagnosed glioma. Background on the study: The patients were given eight vaccinations, one each in weeks 1, 3, 5, 7, 11, 15, 19 and 23. Vaccination began 4-6 weeks post radiotherapy alone, or with temozolomide cycles.

As to time point: week 11, during vaccination. Doses of 300 ug of mutant IDH1 20-mer peptide were given with topical imiquimod. The astrocytomas were IDH1-mutant, ATRX-negative, and WHO grade 3 or 4. The CDR3 spans 14 residues. Germline CDR1 reads GTSNPN; CDR2 reads SVGIG (reference sequence). Germline trimming cut 8 bases from V and 4 bases from J; bases unmatched to any gene: 7. General study findings and limits: The study observed vaccine-induced immune responses in 90% to 95% of patients.

This chain connects TRBV30 to TRBJ1-3; 11 bases map to TRBD1. The source is a man aged 25-45 years with glioma. Sequenced here: PBMCs, sampled from a glioma patient whose treatment included an IDH1 peptide vaccine. CDR3 amino acids: CAQSDRGRGNTIYF. CDR3 DNA sequence: TGTGCCCAGTCGGACAGGGGGCGAGGAAACACCATATATTTT. Full variable domain (outside the CDR3, taken from reference TRBV30 and TRBJ1-3): SQTIHQWPATLVQPVGSPLSLECTVEGTSNPNLYWYRQAAGRGLQLLFYSVGIGQISSEVPQNLSASRPQDRQFILSSKKLLLSDSGFYLCAQSDRGRGNTIYFGEGSWLTVV.